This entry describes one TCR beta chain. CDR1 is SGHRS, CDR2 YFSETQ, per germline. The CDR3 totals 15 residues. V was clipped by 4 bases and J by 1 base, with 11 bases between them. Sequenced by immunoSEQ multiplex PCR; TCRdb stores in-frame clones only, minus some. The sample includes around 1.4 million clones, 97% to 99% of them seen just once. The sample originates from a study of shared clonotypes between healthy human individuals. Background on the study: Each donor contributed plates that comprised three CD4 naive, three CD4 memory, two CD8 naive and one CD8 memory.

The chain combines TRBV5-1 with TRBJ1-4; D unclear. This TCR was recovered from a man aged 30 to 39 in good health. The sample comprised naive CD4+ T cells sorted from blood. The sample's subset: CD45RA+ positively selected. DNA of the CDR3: TGCGCCAGCAGCCCCACCCCGGTAACTAATGAAAAACTGTTTTTT. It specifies CASSPTPVTNEKLFF. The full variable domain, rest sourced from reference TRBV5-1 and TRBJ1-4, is KAGVTQTPRYLIKTRGQQVTLSCSPISGHRSVSWYQQTPGQGLQFLFEYFSETQRNKGNFPGRFSGRQFSNSRSEMNVSTLELGDSALYLCASSPTPVTNEKLFFGSGTQLSVL.